A selection of T cell receptor beta chains follows, all from one sample in a study of tissue T cells after allogeneic stem cell transplantation. Sequenced by immunoSEQ multiplex PCR; TCRdb stores in-frame clones only, minus some. This sample has about 6,300 clones, with about 74% found just once. The sample consisted of tissue from the rectum, taken at autopsy. Source of these receptors: a woman between 18 and 55 years old with breast cancer. The CDR3 runs from the conserved cysteine through the conserved F or W. The D gene is left open where the match is weak. For some rows the clone size is stated as once, few or many, or as a class when expanded; others skip it.

.	TRBV4-2	TRBJ2-7	TRBD1	TGTGCCAGCAGCCAACTCCCGCACAAGAGCGGGACAGGGGCCTACGAGCAGTACTTC	CASSQLPHKSGTGAYEQYF
.	TRBV28	TRBJ1-1	TRBD1	TGTGCCAGCAGTCCAGGGACAGGGGTCACTGAAGCTTTCTTT	CASSPGTGVTEAFF
.	TRBV9	TRBJ2-7	TRBD1	TGTGCCAGCAGCGCCGTCGAGGGGGCTGGGATGGGCGAGCAGTACTTC	CASSAVEGAGMGEQYF
.	TRBV4-3	TRBJ1-4	.	TGCGCCAGCAGCCAAGAAGAGACCGCGCATGAAAAACTGTTTTTT	CASSQEETAHEKLFF
.	TRBV7-2	TRBJ2-7	.	TGTGCCAGCAGCTTAAGCCCCTCCAGGTTCACCTACGAGCAGTACTTC	CASSLSPSRFTYEQYF
.	TRBV28	TRBJ2-5	TRBD1	TGTGCCAGCAGTCCGTTCCGGGACAGCCGGGAGACCCAGTACTTC	CASSPFRDSRETQYF
once	TRBV20-1	TRBJ1-1	TRBD1	TGCAGTGCTAGTGGGGGGCCTGGGCAGGGGGTGTCGGGCATCGAAGCTTTCTTT	CSASGGPGQGVSGIEAFF
.	TRBV4-2	TRBJ2-1	TRBD2	TGTGCCAGCAGCCAAACCCCGGGCGGGGGGACCAACAATGAGCAGTTCTTC	CASSQTPGGGTNNEQFF
.	TRBV28	TRBJ2-3	TRBD2	TGTGCCAGCAGACCTAGCGGGAGGGCCCAGTATTTT	CASRPSGRAQYF
few	TRBV7-9	TRBJ2-5	.	TGTGCCAGCAGCGAATTAGTAAGGGAGACCCAGTACTTC	CASSELVRETQYF
.	TRBV24-1	TRBJ1-5	.	TGTGCCACCAGTGTAGGGAGGGGGGACTACAATCAGCCCCAGCATTTT	CATSVGRGDYNQPQHF
.	TRBV7-8	TRBJ2-1	.	TGTGCCAGCAGCCTGCTCGGGCTAGCTGATAACAATGAGCAGTTCTTC	CASSLLGLADNNEQFF
.	TRBV6-4	TRBJ2-3	.	TGTGCCAGCAGTGTTGGTGGGAGAGAGACAGATACGCAGTATTTT	CASSVGGRETDTQYF
few	TRBV10-3	TRBJ1-1	.	TGTGCCATCAGTGAAGGTAGTGGGGGACGGCAGAACACTGAAGCTTTCTTT	CAISEGSGGRQNTEAFF
.	TRBV30	TRBJ2-5	.	TGTGCCTGGAGTGTCGGACAAGAAGAGACCCAGTACTTC	CAWSVGQEETQYF
once	TRBV30	TRBJ2-3	TRBD2	TGTGCCTGGAGGACTAGCGGGATTACAGATACGCAGTATTTT	CAWRTSGITDTQYF
.	TRBV29-1	TRBJ1-2	.	TGCAGCGTTGACCCGGACGCCGGGGGAGGCTACACCTTC	CSVDPDAGGGYTF
.	TRBV5-1	TRBJ2-3	TRBD2	TGCGCCAGCAGCTTGGCCGGGGGGTCGAACACAGATACGCAGTATTTT	CASSLAGGSNTDTQYF
.	TRBV23-1	TRBJ1-4	.	TGCGCCAGCAGTCAAGTACCGGGAGGTAATGAAAAACTGTTTTTT	CASSQVPGGNEKLFF
.	TRBV9	TRBJ1-1	TRBD1	TGTGCCAGCAGCGTAGATGCGAGGGACAGGGAAGCTTTCTTT	CASSVDARDREAFF
once	TRBV12-3/TRBV12-4	TRBJ2-7	.	TGTGCCAGCAGCACCGGGAGCTACGAGCAGTACTTC	CASSTGSYEQYF
.	TRBV25-1	TRBJ2-4	TRBD2	TGTGCCAGCAGTGAAAGGGAGGGGAATGCCAAAAACATTCAGTACTTC	CASSEREGNAKNIQYF
.	TRBV5-6	TRBJ1-4	.	TGTGCCAGCAGCTCGTTGCGGGGTCGGCAAACTAATGAAAAACTGTTTTTT	CASSSLRGRQTNEKLFF
.	TRBV28	TRBJ2-5	.	TGTGCCAGCAGTTATTCATCAGGGCAAGAGACCCAGTACTTC	CASSYSSGQETQYF
.	TRBV2	TRBJ1-2	.	TGTGCCAGCAGTGACCGATCAACTCCGGGCCATGGCTACACCTTC	CASSDRSTPGHGYTF
.	TRBV6-2/TRBV6-3	TRBJ2-2	TRBD2	TGTGCCAGCAGTTACCTAGCGGGAGGCGGCACCGGGGAGCTGTTTTTT	CASSYLAGGGTGELFF
.	TRBV19	TRBJ1-4	TRBD1	TGTGCCAGTAGTACCTCCGGGACAGGGATGCGTGGTGAAAAACTGTTTTTT	CASSTSGTGMRGEKLFF
once	TRBV9	TRBJ2-2	.	TGTGCCAGCAGCGTGTCGGGCGCCGGGGAGCTGTTTTTT	CASSVSGAGELFF
few	TRBV30	TRBJ2-1	.	TGTGCCTGGGGAGAGCAGTTCTTC	CAWGEQFF
.	TRBV2	TRBJ1-4	.	TGTGCCAGCTCGGGCGGTCTGAGGGAAAAACTGTTTTTT	CASSGGLREKLFF
.	TRBV30	TRBJ1-6	.	TGTGCCCTTGGGGGGAAAGGCTCCTATAATTCACCCCTCCACTTT	CALGGKGSYNSPLHF
.	TRBV6-5	TRBJ2-7	TRBD1	TGTGCCAGCAGTTACCGGGACAGGGACTCCTACGAGCAGTACTTC	CASSYRDRDSYEQYF
.	TRBV7-2	TRBJ1-1	TRBD1	TGTGCCAGCAGCTTAGGGGACAGAAAGAACACTGAAGCTTTCTTT	CASSLGDRKNTEAFF
.	TRBV4-3	TRBJ1-2	.	TGCGCCAGCAGCCAAGTCGGAGGGTGGCATGGCTACACCTTC	CASSQVGGWHGYTF
.	TRBV6-5	TRBJ1-2	.	TGTGCCAGCAGTTACTCGACGGACCGTTGGGATGGCTACACCTTC	CASSYSTDRWDGYTF
.	TRBV2	TRBJ2-7	.	TGTGCCAGCAGAGCCGGGACGGAAAAGGACGGGCAGTACTTC	CASRAGTEKDGQYF
.	TRBV2	TRBJ2-3	.	TGTGCCAGCAGTAAACTAGCCCGCACAGATACGCAGTATTTT	CASSKLARTDTQYF
.	TRBV2	TRBJ1-5	TRBD1	TGTGCCAGCAGTGATGGCAGGGGGAGCAATCAGCCCCAGCATTTT	CASSDGRGSNQPQHF
.	TRBV6-4	TRBJ2-7	TRBD2	TGTGCCAGCAGTGATTTTAGCGGGAGAAGCTTGTGCGGCGAGCAGTACTTC	CASSDFSGRSLCGEQYF
.	TRBV4-3	TRBJ2-1	TRBD2	TGCGCCAGCAGCCAAGATCCAGCGGGGGGGCTTAGGAATGAGCAGTTCTTC	CASSQDPAGGLRNEQFF
.	TRBV5-1	TRBJ2-2	TRBD2	TGCGCCAGCAGGGGACTAGCGGGAGGATCGAACACCGGGGAGCTGTTTTTT	CASRGLAGGSNTGELFF
.	TRBV5-5	TRBJ1-2	TRBD1	TGTGCCAGCAGCCTAAGACAGGGCCCACTCTATGGCTACACCTTC	CASSLRQGPLYGYTF
.	TRBV25-1	TRBJ2-7	.	TGTGCCAGCAGTGAAGGGGGGACATCGGAGCAGTACTTC	CASSEGGTSEQYF
few	TRBV5-4	TRBJ2-7	.	TGTGCCAGCAGCTTGGGCTCCCGGCTCGACTACGAGCAGTACTTC	CASSLGSRLDYEQYF
.	TRBV6-2/TRBV6-3	TRBJ2-7	.	TGTGCCAGCAGTCTACAGGGTAGGTTCGACGAGCAGTACTTC	CASSLQGRFDEQYF
.	TRBV7-3	TRBJ2-2	.	TGTGCCAGCAGCTTCGGGTCGGTCGGGGAGCTGTTTTTT	CASSFGSVGELFF
.	TRBV29-1	TRBJ2-5	.	TGCAGCGTTGGCAGGCCTGCGGAGACCCAGTACTTC	CSVGRPAETQYF
few	TRBV2	TRBJ2-7	.	TGTGCCAGCAAAAAGTTGGGGGGCTACGAGCAGTACTTC	CASKKLGGYEQYF
.	TRBV5-1	TRBJ1-1	.	TGCGCCAGCAGCTCGGAATCTGGACGCACTGAAGCTTTCTTT	CASSSESGRTEAFF
.	TRBV7-2	TRBJ2-3	.	TGTGCCAGCAGCTTAGCAGGTGCAACAGATACGCAGTATTTT	CASSLAGATDTQYF
.	TRBV28	TRBJ2-2	.	TGTGCCAGCAGTTTATGGTGGGGAACCGGGGAGCTGTTTTTT	CASSLWWGTGELFF
.	TRBV11-3	TRBJ2-3	.	TGTGCCAGCAGCTGGACAATGTTTGATACGCAGTATTTT	CASSWTMFDTQYF
few	TRBV19	TRBJ2-5	.	TGTGCCAGTAGTAGGCAGGGTGGGGGAGAGACCCAGTACTTC	CASSRQGGGETQYF